Following are 32 T cell receptor beta chains from one sample sequenced in a study of T cells in Graves' hyperthyroidism and ophthalmopathy (dated by TCRdb to the late 2010s). The receptor library was made with multiplex PCR. For sequencing, an Illumina HiSeq 2000 was employed. The TCR beta CDR3 regions were amplified from RNA transcripts. The TCR CDR3 was subjected to a first round of RT-PCR using the HTBI primer set and the Qiagen OneStep RT-PCR kit. TCRdb passed the public sequencing reads through fastp at Q25 and MiXCR, retaining productive beta sequences. CDR3 protein sequences are deduplicated, and each keeps its most common genes and DNA. Within this sample are about 200,000 distinct CDR3 sequences, with about a sixth of them counted one time only. 50% of the sample goes to the ten largest clones. The source material was blood. These receptors all come from a man in his forties or fifties with Graves' hyperthyroidism.

The gene calls are TRBV2 and TRBJ2-2; 7 nucleotides align to TRBD2. The V and J ends lost 9 bases and 4 bases, in that order; junction bases with no gene match: 2. The germline V gene encodes CDR1 SNHLY and CDR2 FYNNEI. The CDR3 is 12 amino acids. The CDR3 reads CASGEGTGELFF. The CDR3 nucleotides are TGTGCCAGTGGGGAGGGCACCGGGGAGCTGTTTTTT.

A single count supports this clonotype. This chain connects TRBV7-6 to TRBJ2-1; D remains ambiguous. CDR1 SGHVS and CDR2 FNYEAQ come from the germline V gene. The CDR3 extends over 17 amino acids. The V end was cut by 2 bases, the J end by 0 bases, with 14 bases between. CDR3 in DNA: TGTGCCAGCAGCTTACGGGTTGCGATAAGCTCCTACAATGAGCAGTTCTTC. This codes for CASSLRVAISSYNEQFF.

This clonotype was seen more than once but under ten times. The genes are TRBV20-1 and TRBJ2-6, with a weak D call TRBD2 (6 bases). CDR1 and CDR2 (germline): DFQATT, SNEGSKA (reference sequence). V was trimmed by 6 bases and J by 1 base, leaving 16 bases between them. The length of the CDR3 is 16 residues. CDR3 sequence: CSAPPRLVSGANVLTF. The CDR3 DNA follows: TGCAGTGCCCCTCCCCGACTAGTATCTGGGGCCAACGTCCTGACTTTC.

The V gene is TRBV27, the J gene TRBJ2-7; D is perhaps TRBD2 (6 bases). The CDR3 totals 14 residues. Trimming took off 3 bases at V and 3 bases at J, with 12 bases between the two ends. Germline V gene lookup returns CDR1 MNHEY and CDR2 SMNVEV (reference sequence). CDR3 sequence reads: CASSFSGLRYEQYF. CDR3 DNA sequence: TGTGCCAGCAGTTTCAGTGGACTACGCTACGAGCAGTACTTC.

This clonotype was counted at least ten times. The V call is TRBV29-1, the J call TRBJ1-1; D possibly corresponds to TRBD1 (5 bases). The CDR3 has 14 residues. Trimming took off 4 bases at V and 0 bases at J, with 12 bases between the two ends. Germline V gene sequence: CDR1 SQVTM, CDR2 ANQGSEA. CDR3: CSVAQGWVNTEAFF. CDR3 nucleotides: TGCAGCGTTGCGCAGGGCTGGGTGAACACTGAAGCTTTCTTT.

The rearrangement uses TRBV7-6 and TRBJ2-3, with 7 bases fitting TRBD1. The CDR3 contains 16 residues. V shed 1 base, J shed 6 bases, and the junction held 10 bases outside the gene matches. Germline lookup yields CDR1 SGHVS and CDR2 FNYEAQ. The CDR3 here is CASSLGTGQQGDTQYF. The CDR3 DNA reads TGTGCCAGCAGCTTAGGGACAGGACAGCAAGGGGATACGCAGTATTTT.

This clonotype was detected ten times or more. V and J are TRBV20-1 and TRBJ2-3, with 12 bases fitting TRBD2. The germline gives CDR1 DFQATT, CDR2 SNEGSKA (reference sequence). The CDR3 totals 17 residues. V lost 2 bases and J lost 0; bases outside the gene matches: 6. This chain's CDR3 is CSARKSLAGGSTDTQYF. The CDR3 coding sequence is TGCAGTGCTAGAAAGAGTCTAGCGGGAGGGAGCACAGATACGCAGTATTTT.

This clonotype was seen many times. The chain combines TRBV20-1 with TRBJ2-7; no reliable D call. This CDR3 comprises 14 residues. Germline V gene sequence: CDR1 DFQATT, CDR2 SNEGSKA (reference sequence). The V end was cut by 3 bases, the J end by 2 bases, with 14 bases between. CDR3: CSASLTTTPYEQYF. In nucleotides, the CDR3 is TGCAGTGCTAGTTTAACCACCACCCCCTACGAGCAGTACTTC.

A few counts support this clonotype. The gene calls are TRBV6-1 and TRBJ2-2, with 9 nucleotides matching TRBD1. The V gene's germline CDR1 is MNHNS and CDR2 SASEGT. The V gene end was trimmed by 5 bases and the J gene end by 7 bases; junction bases not matched to a gene: 14. This CDR3 spans 17 amino acids. DNA of the CDR3: TGTGCCAGCAGTTACGCTTCCGGGACAGGGCCGAACGGGGAGCTGTTTTTT. It specifies CASSYASGTGPNGELFF.

This sequence joins TRBV2 and TRBJ1-1; D remains ambiguous. The V and J ends lost 5 bases and 6 bases respectively, with 10 bases between them. The CDR3 has 12 amino acids. The germline V gene encodes CDR1 SNHLY and CDR2 FYNNEI. CDR3 region: CASSYLGPEAFF. The CDR3 DNA reads TGTGCCAGCAGTTATCTAGGTCCTGAAGCTTTCTTT.

This clonotype was seen many times. J is TRBJ2-7 and V is TRBV27, with D possibly TRBD1 on 5 matching bases. Trimming removed 6 bases at V and 0 bases at J, with 12 bases between. The CDR3 contains 14 residues. Germline V gives CDR1 MNHEY, CDR2 SMNVEV (reference sequence). The CDR3 here is CASRRTMSSYEQYF. For the CDR3, the DNA is TGTGCCAGCAGACGGACAATGAGCTCCTACGAGCAGTACTTC.

The CDR3 DNA is TGTGCCAGCGCCCTACCTGACCCATACAATGAGCAGTTCTTC. Translated: CASALPDPYNEQFF. This sequence joins TRBV7-2 and TRBJ2-1, with D unclear. The ends were cut back, 8 bases at V and 4 bases at J, with 15 bases in the middle. Germline CDR1 and CDR2: SGHTA and FQGNSA. CDR3 length: 14 amino acids.

CDR3 sequence (DNA): TGTGCCAGCAGCTCACAGGATACTAGCGGGAGGCACTCCTACAATGAGCAGTTCTTC. Translation gives CASSSQDTSGRHSYNEQFF. The gene calls are TRBV7-2 and TRBJ2-1, with 12 bases identical to TRBD2. Germline loops: CDR1 SGHTA, CDR2 FQGNSA. V was clipped by 4 bases and J by 0 bases; unmatched bases: 10. CDR3 length equals 19 residues.

This clonotype has more than one count but fewer than ten. A read error is possible here, since a much larger clone lies one base away. The CDR3 sequence: CASSQGLGQYF. CDR3 coding DNA: TGTGCCAGCAGCCAGGGGCTCGGGCAGTACTTC. The V gene is TRBV3-1, the J gene TRBJ2-7, with D possibly being TRBD1 (5 bases). V gave up 3 bases and J gave up 9 bases, with 9 bases separating them. The CDR3 has 11 residues. In germline, CDR1 is LGHDT, CDR2 YNNKEL (reference sequence).

In its sample, this clonotype was seen many times. The gene calls are TRBV30 and TRBJ2-3, with D maybe TRBD1 (5 bases). There are 15 residues in the CDR3. Trimming pared 1 base from V and 2 bases from J, leaving 13 bases between. CDR1 and CDR2 from the germline V gene are GTSNPN and SVGIG (reference sequence). The CDR3 reads CAWSAGLGLTDTQYF. CDR3 in DNA: TGTGCCTGGAGTGCAGGGTTGGGGCTCACAGATACGCAGTATTTT.

This clonotype appeared many times. As DNA, the CDR3 is TGCGCCAGCAGCTCGACAGGGGCACCATCCTACGAGCAGTACTTC. It encodes CASSSTGAPSYEQYF. The V and J genes are TRBV5-1 and TRBJ2-7, with 8 nucleotides matching TRBD1. After removal of 3 bases from V and 1 base from J, the junction contained 6 bases not matched to a gene. Germline V CDR1 and CDR2: SGHRS, YFSETQ. This CDR3 has 15 amino acids.

In this sample, this clonotype turned up many times. The chain couples TRBV3-1 to TRBJ2-1, with D perhaps TRBD1 (5 bases). The germline V gene encodes CDR1 LGHDT and CDR2 YNNKEL (reference sequence). This CDR3 has 15 residues. V gave up 1 base and J gave up 3 bases, with 10 bases separating them. CDR3 DNA sequence: TGTGCCAGCAGCCAAGGACAGCAGATCTACAATGAGCAGTTCTTC. Its translation is CASSQGQQIYNEQFF.

Notes on this clonotype: Since no conserved phenylalanine or tryptophan closes the CDR3, a read error is the likely cause. This chain uses TRBV2 with TRBJ1-1; a weak D match, TRBD1 (5 bases). There are 15 residues in the CDR3. CDR1 and CDR2 from the germline V gene are SNHLY and FYNNEI. With 3 bases removed from V and 1 base from J, the gap between germline ends came to 12 bases. The CDR3 is CASSEAWGPNTEAFL. The CDR3 DNA reads as TGTGCCAGCAGTGAGGCGTGGGGACCGAACACTGAAGCTTTCCTT.

V gene TRBV5-1 combines with J gene TRBJ2-7; TRBD2 matches 14 bases. CDR1 is SGHRS, CDR2 YFSETQ, per germline. The CDR3 is 17 amino acids. The V and J ends lost 2 bases and 4 bases, in that order; junction bases with no gene match: 8. CDR3 protein: CASSFGTSGSMVYEQYF. The CDR3 nucleotides are TGCGCCAGCAGCTTCGGGACTAGCGGGAGTATGGTATACGAGCAGTACTTC.

The chain uses TRBV19 and TRBJ1-2; 10 bases map to TRBD1. The length of the CDR3 is 14 residues. Germline trimming cut 6 bases from V and 8 bases from J; bases unmatched to any gene: 9. Germline values: CDR1 LNHDA, CDR2 SQIVND (reference sequence). The CDR3 loop reads CASSPRGQGSGYTF. For the CDR3, the DNA is TGTGCCAGTAGCCCAAGGGGACAGGGGAGCGGCTACACCTTC.

The chain is built from TRBV2 and TRBJ2-5; 9 nucleotides match TRBD1. Germline values: CDR1 SNHLY, CDR2 FYNNEI. V gave up 6 bases and J gave up 12 bases; unmatched junction bases: 8. CDR3 length: 12 residues. In nucleotides, the CDR3 is TGTGCCAGCAGACAGGGGGCTCGGGGGGAGTACTTC. Protein sequence: CASRQGARGEYF.

In its sample, this clonotype was seen many times. The chain carries TRBV28 and TRBJ2-5, with TRBD2 matching over 9 bases. The germline V gene encodes CDR1 MDHEN and CDR2 SYDVKM. This CDR3 is 18 amino acids long. J was trimmed by 3 bases and V by 1 base; bases with no gene match: 12. The CDR3 DNA follows: TGTGCCAGCAGTTTATTGAGTCCTAGCGGGATTTCGAAAGAGACCCAGTACTTC. It specifies CASSLLSPSGISKETQYF.

This chain joins TRBV5-6 and TRBJ1-2, with unresolved D. In germline, CDR1 is SGHDT, CDR2 YYEEEE. The length of the CDR3 is 15 residues. V lost 1 base to trimming and J lost 6 bases, with 16 bases between them. In nucleotides, the CDR3 is TGTGCCAGCAGCTTGCACAATTCCGAAGGAAATGGCTACACCTTC. Encoded protein: CASSLHNSEGNGYTF.

This clonotype was counted a few times. The chain carries TRBV12-3 or TRBV12-4 and TRBJ2-3, with 7 bases fitting TRBD2. The CDR3 runs to 19 residues. Germline trimming cut 2 bases from V and 0 bases from J; bases unmatched to any gene: 14. The CDR3 spells CASSLRPGGLLFSTDTQYF. DNA for the CDR3: TGTGCCAGCAGTTTACGACCGGGAGGACTCCTTTTTAGCACAGATACGCAGTATTTT.

CDR3 loop: CASSLLGLLGNQPQHF. CDR3 nucleotides: TGTGCCAGCAGTTTATTGGGACTACTGGGCAATCAGCCCCAGCATTTT. V and J are TRBV28 and TRBJ1-5; TRBD1 might be the D (5 bases). The CDR3 is 16 amino acids. Per germline, CDR1 MDHEN and CDR2 SYDVKM. Between the trimmed V and J ends, which lost 1 base and 2 bases, there was a span of 12 bases. The variable domain in full, completed from reference TRBV28 and TRBJ1-5, reads DVKVTQSSRYLVKRTGEKVFLECVQDMDHENMFWYRQDPGLGLRLIYFSYDVKMKEKGDIPEGYSVSREKKERFSLILESASTNQTSMYLCASSLLGLLGNQPQHFGDGTRLSIL.

This clonotype was detected a few times. The CDR3 DNA reads TGTGCCAGCAGCCAGGTGGTCGGGCTGGGGGTAGGGGCCAACGTCCTGACTTTC. As protein: CASSQVVGLGVGANVLTF. The rearrangement uses TRBV4-2 and TRBJ2-6, with D perhaps given as TRBD1 or TRBD2 (5 bases each). The germline V gene encodes CDR1 LGHNA and CDR2 YNFKEQ. The V gene lost 3 bases and the J gene lost 4 bases, with 19 bases spanning the gap. The CDR3 is 18 amino acids.

V gene TRBV6-1 combines with J gene TRBJ2-6; TRBD1 matches 7 bases. Germline values: CDR1 MNHNS, CDR2 SASEGT. With V trimmed by 6 bases and J by 2 bases, 4 bases remained unmatched. This CDR3 has 15 residues. This chain's CDR3 is CASSMTGTGANVLTF. CDR3 nucleotide sequence: TGTGCCAGCAGCATGACAGGGACTGGGGCCAACGTCCTGACTTTC.

The rearrangement uses TRBV6-1 and TRBJ2-1; 7 nucleotides match TRBD2. V was pared by 6 bases and J by 0 bases, with 11 bases of the junction left unmatched. Germline V lookup: CDR1 MNHNS, CDR2 SASEGT. The CDR3 has 17 amino acids. CDR3 coding DNA: TGTGCCAGCAGGCCAGCTAGCGGCCTGAGCTCCTACAATGAGCAGTTCTTC. It is translated as CASRPASGLSSYNEQFF.

The sample holds a few counts of this clonotype. The gene calls are TRBV12-3 or TRBV12-4 and TRBJ2-1; 7 bases agree with TRBD2. V trimming: 6 bases; J trimming: 5 bases; junction bases outside the gene matches: 7. The CDR3 is made up of 14 amino acids. The CDR3 DNA sequence: TGTGCCAGCAGGAGCGGGGTCCCACACAATGAGCAGTTCTTC. This encodes CASRSGVPHNEQFF.

The chain employs TRBV11-2 and TRBJ2-2; 7 nucleotides agree with TRBD2. This CDR3 has 15 residues. Germline V lookup: CDR1 SGHAT, CDR2 FQNNGV. V dropped 2 bases and J dropped 5; count of bases not matched to a gene: 5. As DNA, the CDR3 is TGTGCCAGCAGCTTATTTGCGGGAGTTACCGGGGAGCTGTTTTTT. Amino acids: CASSLFAGVTGELFF.

V and J are TRBV27 and TRBJ2-7, with D tentatively TRBD1 (6 bases). Germline-derived CDR1 and CDR2 are MNHEY and SMNVEV (reference sequence). The germline V and J ends were trimmed by 4 bases and 7 bases, with 26 bases remaining between them. This CDR3 is built from 17 residues. The CDR3 bases are TGTGCCAGCAGTTACAGGGAGCCGGTACAGGCCGGCGAGGAGCAGTACTTC. Its translation is CASSYREPVQAGEEQYF.

This clonotype was seen at least ten times. The chain joins TRBV19 to TRBJ2-2, with unresolved D. Germline-derived CDR1 and CDR2 are LNHDA and SQIVND (reference sequence). This CDR3 region has 12 residues. The V gene lost 6 bases and the J gene lost 7 bases, with 9 bases spanning the gap. Here the CDR3 DNA reads TGTGCCAGTAGGGGGTGGGTCGGGGAGCTGTTTTTT. Protein sequence: CASRGWVGELFF.